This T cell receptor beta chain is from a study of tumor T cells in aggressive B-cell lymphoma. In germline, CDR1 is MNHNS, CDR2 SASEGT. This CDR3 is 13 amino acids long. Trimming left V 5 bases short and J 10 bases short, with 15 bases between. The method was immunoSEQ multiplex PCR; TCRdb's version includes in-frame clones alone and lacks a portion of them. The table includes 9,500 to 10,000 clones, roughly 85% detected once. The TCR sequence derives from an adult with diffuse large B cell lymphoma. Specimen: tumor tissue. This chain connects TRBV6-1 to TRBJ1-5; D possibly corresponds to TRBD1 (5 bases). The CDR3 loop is CASSPDSLGPQHF. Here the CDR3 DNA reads TGTGCCAGCAGTCCCGACAGCCTCGGACCCCAGCATTTT.